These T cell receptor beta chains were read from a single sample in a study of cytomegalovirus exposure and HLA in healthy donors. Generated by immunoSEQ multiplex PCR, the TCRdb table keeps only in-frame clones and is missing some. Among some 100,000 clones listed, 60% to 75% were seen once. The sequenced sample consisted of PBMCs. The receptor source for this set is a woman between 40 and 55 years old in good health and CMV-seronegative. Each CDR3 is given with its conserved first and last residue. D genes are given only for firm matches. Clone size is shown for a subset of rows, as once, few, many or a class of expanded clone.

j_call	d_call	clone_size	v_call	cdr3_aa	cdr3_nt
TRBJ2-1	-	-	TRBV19	CASSIGVRNEQFF	TGTGCCAGTAGTATAGGGGTGAGGAATGAGCAGTTCTTC
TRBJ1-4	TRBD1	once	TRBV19	CASTRQGATNEKLFF	TGTGCCAGTACCAGACAGGGGGCCACTAATGAAAAACTGTTTTTT
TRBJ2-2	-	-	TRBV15	CATSSEIWSGRSNAGELFF	TGTGCCACCAGCTCAGAGATTTGGTCTGGCCGGAGTAACGCCGGGGAGCTGTTTTTT
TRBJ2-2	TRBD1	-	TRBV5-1	CASSLEGGNGELFF	TGCGCCAGCAGCTTAGAAGGGGGCAACGGGGAGCTGTTTTTT
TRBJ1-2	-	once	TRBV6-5	CASGWGGYGYTF	TGTGCCAGCGGGTGGGGAGGCTATGGCTACACCTTC
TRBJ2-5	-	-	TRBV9	CASSVERQETQYF	TGTGCCAGCAGCGTAGAGCGGCAAGAGACCCAGTACTTC
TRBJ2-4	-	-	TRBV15	CATSSRTGAKNIQYF	TGTGCCACCAGCAGCAGAACAGGGGCCAAAAACATTCAGTACTTC
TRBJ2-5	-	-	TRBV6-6	CASSSGNWAQETQYF	TGTGCCAGCAGTTCCGGGAACTGGGCCCAAGAGACCCAGTACTTC
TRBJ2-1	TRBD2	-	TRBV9	CASSAGGVFLSYNEQFF	TGTGCCAGCAGCGCGGGGGGGGTTTTCCTTTCCTACAATGAGCAGTTCTTC
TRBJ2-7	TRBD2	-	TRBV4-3	CASSQAAGGWDEQYF	TGCGCCAGCAGCCAAGCCGCGGGGGGGTGGGACGAGCAGTACTTC
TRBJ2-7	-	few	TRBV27	CASSLSKSVEQYF	TGTGCCAGCAGTTTATCCAAGAGTGTTGAGCAGTACTTC
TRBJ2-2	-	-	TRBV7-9	CSSSLGRQSGELFF	TGTTCCAGCAGCTTAGGGCGACAGAGCGGGGAGCTGTTTTTT
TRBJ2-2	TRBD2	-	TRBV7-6	CASSLDFASGKNTGELFF	TGTGCCAGCAGCTTAGACTTTGCTAGCGGGAAGAACACCGGGGAGCTGTTTTTT
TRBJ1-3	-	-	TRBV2	CASSEGSSGNTIYF	TGTGCCAGCAGTGAGGGCAGCTCTGGAAACACCATATATTTT
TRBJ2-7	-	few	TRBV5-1	CASSWGKTTGYEQYF	TGCGCCAGCAGCTGGGGGAAGACGACAGGCTACGAGCAGTACTTC
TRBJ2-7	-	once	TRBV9	CASSVAASAYEQYF	TGTGCCAGCAGCGTAGCCGCCAGCGCCTACGAGCAGTACTTC
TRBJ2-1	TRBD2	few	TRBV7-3	CASSSTSGANEQFF	TGTGCCAGCAGCTCAACTAGCGGGGCCAATGAGCAGTTCTTC
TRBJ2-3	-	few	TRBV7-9	CASSLVLTDTQYF	TGTGCCAGCAGCTTAGTACTCACAGATACGCAGTATTTT
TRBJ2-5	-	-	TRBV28	CASSLLLGGKEETQYF	TGTGCCAGCAGCCTTCTCCTCGGGGGAAAGGAGGAGACCCAGTACTTC
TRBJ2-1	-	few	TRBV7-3	CASSLEGKVHNEQFF	TGTGCCAGCAGCTTAGAGGGTAAGGTACACAATGAGCAGTTCTTC
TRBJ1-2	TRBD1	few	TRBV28	CASGQGHYGYTF	TGTGCCAGCGGACAGGGGCACTATGGCTACACCTTC
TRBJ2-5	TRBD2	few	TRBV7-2	CASSPQLAGGPGETQYF	TGTGCCAGCAGCCCGCAACTAGCGGGGGGGCCTGGGGAGACCCAGTACTTC
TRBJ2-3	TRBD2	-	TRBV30	CAWSAGVPVSGGARGSKGTQYF	TGTGCCTGGAGTGCGGGAGTCCCCGTCAGCGGGGGGGCGAGGGGGTCGAAAGGTACGCAGTATTTT
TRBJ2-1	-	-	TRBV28	CASTISVSSYNEQFF	TGTGCCAGCACCATTAGCGTTAGCTCCTACAATGAGCAGTTCTTC
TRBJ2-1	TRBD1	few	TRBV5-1	CASSSTGTGGWLASHSEQFF	TGCGCCAGCAGCTCTACCGGGACAGGGGGTTGGCTAGCGAGCCACAGTGAGCAGTTCTTC
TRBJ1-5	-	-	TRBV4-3	CASSQGHGNQPQHF	TGCGCCAGCAGCCAAGGACACGGCAATCAGCCCCAGCATTTT
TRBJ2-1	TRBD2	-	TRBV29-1	CSVGRSGYYNEQFF	TGCAGCGTGGGCCGTAGCGGGTACTACAATGAGCAGTTCTTC